These T cell receptor beta chains were read from a single sample in a study of blood T cell repertoires in COVID-19. Sequencing used immunoSEQ multiplex PCR; TCRdb keeps in-frame clones, though not all of them. The sample records under 45,000 clones, approximately 83% being singletons. What was sequenced was peripheral blood. The receptors were gathered from a man aged 35-49 years with active COVID-19. The CDR3 runs from the conserved cysteine through the conserved F or W. Fields, in order: clone size, J gene, D gene, V gene, CDR3 DNA, CDR3 protein. D genes are given only for firm matches. Clone size is stated in some rows and not others, as once, few, many or a class when expanded.

- TRBJ1-6 TRBD1 TRBV15 TGTGCCACCAGCAGAGATAGGGGGCAGGTTAATTCACCCCTCCACTTT CATSRDRGQVNSPLHF
- TRBJ1-2 TRBD1 TRBV6-5 TGTGCCAGCAGTTACTCCGGGACAGTTATTCTCTATGGCTACACCTTC CASSYSGTVILYGYTF
- TRBJ2-1 TRBD2 TRBV3-1/TRBV3-2 TGTGCCAGCAGCCGGGCTAGCGGGACCTACAATGAGCAGTTCTTC CASSRASGTYNEQFF
- TRBJ2-7 TRBD1 TRBV11-2 TGTGCCAGCAGGCCAGGGGGTGGGAACGAGCAGTACTTC CASRPGGGNEQYF
- TRBJ2-1 TRBD1 TRBV15 TGTGCCACCAGCAGAGATTTCAGGGGGTGGGACGAGCAGTTCTTC CATSRDFRGWDEQFF
- TRBJ2-3 TRBD2 TRBV7-8 TGTGCCAGCAGCCAGTGGACTAGCGGTACGACAGATACGCAGTATTTT CASSQWTSGTTDTQYF
- TRBJ1-1 TRBD1 TRBV11-2 TGTGCCAGCAGCTTGGACAGGGACACTGAAGCTTTCTTT CASSLDRDTEAFF
- TRBJ1-6 TRBD1 TRBV6-5 TGTGCCTGCTCGGGACAGTTTAATTCACCCCTCCACTTT CACSGQFNSPLHF
- TRBJ2-1 TRBD2 TRBV28 TGTGCCAGCAGCGAAGTCCTAGCGGGAGGGCCTGAGCAGTTCTTC CASSEVLAGGPEQFF
few TRBJ1-5 - TRBV4-1 TGCGCCAGCAGCCAAACGACAGGTAATCAGCCCCAGCATTTT CASSQTTGNQPQHF
- TRBJ1-1 - TRBV7-3 TGTGCCAGCAGCTTAATATCAGGGATGAGGACTGAAGCTTTCTTT CASSLISGMRTEAFF
- TRBJ2-7 - TRBV28 TGTGCCAGCAGTTTAGGCCGGGGCTACGAGCAGTACTTC CASSLGRGYEQYF
- TRBJ2-3 - TRBV5-1 TGCGCCAGCACCCTCCGGACTGGAGATACGCAGTATTTT CASTLRTGDTQYF
- TRBJ1-5 TRBD1 TRBV19 TGTGCCAGTGGGATTACAGGGGGCCGCAATCAGCCCCAGCATTTT CASGITGGRNQPQHF
few TRBJ2-1 - TRBV27 TGTGCCAGCACCACGAGGGGGGGAGGAGTTCGGAATGAGCAGTTCTTC CASTTRGGGVRNEQFF
- TRBJ1-1 - TRBV5-1 TGCGCCAGCAGCCCCCGGGACACCATGAACACTGAAGCTTTCTTT CASSPRDTMNTEAFF
- TRBJ2-3 - TRBV11-2 TGTGCCAGCAGCTTAGATCTACCGGGAACAACAGATACGCAGTATTTT CASSLDLPGTTDTQYF
- TRBJ2-1 - TRBV28 TGTGCCAGCAGCCCTCCCCTGGGTAGCGGAAAGTACAATGAGCAGTTCTTC CASSPPLGSGKYNEQFF
once TRBJ2-1 TRBD1 TRBV18 TGTGCCAGCTCACCACCCATGACAGGGAATGAGCAGTTCTTC CASSPPMTGNEQFF
- TRBJ2-7 - TRBV2 TGTGCCAGCAGTGGGGACTGGGAGCAGTACTTC CASSGDWEQYF
few TRBJ2-2 TRBD2 TRBV10-1 TGCGCCAGCAGTGCCTTATCTAGCGGGAACACCGGGGAGCTGTTTTTT CASSALSSGNTGELFF
- TRBJ1-4 - TRBV7-8 TGTGCCAGCAGCTTAGTTACAGGCGGTTTGGAAAAACTGTTTTTT CASSLVTGGLEKLFF
- TRBJ1-2 TRBD1 TRBV7-8 TGTGCCAGCAGCTTACGACGCACGGACAGGGTTTTCTACACCTTC CASSLRRTDRVFYTF
- TRBJ2-7 TRBD1 TRBV29-1 TGCAGCGTTGAAGTATCGGGACAGGGGTACGAGCAGTACTTC CSVEVSGQGYEQYF
- TRBJ2-7 - TRBV6-6 TGTGCCAGCACCCCCGCAGGGGACGTAGTTTACGAGCAGTACTTC CASTPAGDVVYEQYF
once TRBJ2-1 - TRBV11-2 TGTGCCAGCAGCTTAAGTGGGGCCTCCGTAGGGGGGGATGAGCAGTTCTTC CASSLSGASVGGDEQFF
few TRBJ2-1 TRBD2 TRBV6-1 TGTGCCAGCAGTGAACTAGCGGGAGGGTACAATGAGCAGTTCTTC CASSELAGGYNEQFF
- TRBJ2-2 - TRBV30 TGTGCCTCGGACTCGGGACTCGTCCAGCTCGGGGAGCTGTTTTTT CASDSGLVQLGELFF
- TRBJ2-4 TRBD2 TRBV5-4 TGTGCCAGCAGCTTGGGGGGGGGAAGTTCCAAAAACATTCAGTACTTC CASSLGGGSSKNIQYF
- TRBJ2-7 TRBD2 TRBV28 TGTGCCAGCAGCACGGTTATTGGCAGCGGGAGCCACGAGCAGTACTTC CASSTVIGSGSHEQYF
- TRBJ2-1 - TRBV27 TGTGCCAGCAGTTTATCGCCTAGCTGGTACAATGAGCAGTTCTTC CASSLSPSWYNEQFF
- TRBJ1-6 - TRBV5-6 TGTGCCAGCAGCTTGGGAGGGGGACCCCTCCACTTT CASSLGGGPLHF
- TRBJ2-1 - TRBV10-3 TGTGCCATCAGTGAGTCGAGTTTTTCCTACAATGAGCAGTTCTTC CAISESSFSYNEQFF
- TRBJ2-7 - TRBV4-1 TGCGCCAGCAGCCAAGGACAGACCTACGAGCAGTACTTC CASSQGQTYEQYF
- TRBJ1-2 TRBD1 TRBV29-1 TGCAGCGTGGAACAGGGGAACTATGGCTACACCTTC CSVEQGNYGYTF
once TRBJ2-5 - TRBV5-4 TGTGCCAGCACCCAAGACTTCCAAGAGACCCAGTACTTC CASTQDFQETQYF
once TRBJ2-1 - TRBV5-1 TGCGCCAGCAGCTCTGGGGAGGTCTCCTACAATGAGCAGTTCTTC CASSSGEVSYNEQFF
- TRBJ1-5 - TRBV7-2 TGTGCCAGCAGCTTAGGGGGAGGGGCTCAGCCCCAGCATTTT CASSLGGGAQPQHF
- TRBJ1-6 TRBD1 TRBV19 TGTGCCAGTAGTATATGGGACAGTAATTCACCCCTCCACTTT CASSIWDSNSPLHF
- TRBJ2-1 TRBD2 TRBV7-7 TGTGCCAGCAGCGTCTCTAGCGGGAACTACAATGAGCAGTTCTTC CASSVSSGNYNEQFF
- TRBJ2-1 - TRBV21-1 TGTGCCAGCAGCACCCCTTGCGGGGGGACTAGCGCGCGGATCTCCTACAATGAGCAGTTCTTC CASSTPCGGTSARISYNEQFF
- TRBJ1-2 - TRBV19 TGTGCCAGTAGTATCCGCCCCAGGGCCCCTTGGACCTATGGCTACACCTTC CASSIRPRAPWTYGYTF
- TRBJ2-3 - TRBV11-3 TGTGCCAGCAGCCCGGCCCGAGGGCCAGGTACGCAGTATTTT CASSPARGPGTQYF
- TRBJ1-5 - TRBV28 TGTGCCAGCAGCATGACAGACATTTTGAGCAATCAGCCCCAGCATTTT CASSMTDILSNQPQHF
- TRBJ1-1 - TRBV19 TGTGCCAGTAGTATAGGGCGGGGCCCGAACACTGAAGCTTTCTTT CASSIGRGPNTEAFF